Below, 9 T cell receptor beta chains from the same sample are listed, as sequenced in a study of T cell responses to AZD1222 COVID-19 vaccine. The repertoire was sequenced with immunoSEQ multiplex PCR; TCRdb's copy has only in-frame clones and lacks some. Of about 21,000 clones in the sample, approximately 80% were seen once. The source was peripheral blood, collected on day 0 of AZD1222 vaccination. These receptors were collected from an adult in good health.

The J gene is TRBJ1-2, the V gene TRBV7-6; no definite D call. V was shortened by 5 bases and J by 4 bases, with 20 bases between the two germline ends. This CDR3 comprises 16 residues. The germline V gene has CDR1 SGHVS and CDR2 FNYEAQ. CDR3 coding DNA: TGTGCCAGCAGCCAGTTTAGTGAATCTCGAACCTATGGCTACACCTTC. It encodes CASSQFSESRTYGYTF.

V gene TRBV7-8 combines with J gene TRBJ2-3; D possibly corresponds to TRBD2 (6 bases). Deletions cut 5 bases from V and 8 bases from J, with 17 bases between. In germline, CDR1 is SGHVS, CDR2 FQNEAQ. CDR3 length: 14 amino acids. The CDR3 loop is CASSPSAGGVTQYF. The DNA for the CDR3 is TGTGCCAGCAGCCCATCGGCAGGCGGGGTTACGCAGTATTTT.

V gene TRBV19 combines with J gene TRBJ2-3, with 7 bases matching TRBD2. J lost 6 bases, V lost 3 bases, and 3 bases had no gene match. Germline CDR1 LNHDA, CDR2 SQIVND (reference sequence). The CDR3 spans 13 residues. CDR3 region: CASSIGGFDTQYF. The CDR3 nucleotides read TGTGCCAGTAGTATCGGGGGGTTTGATACGCAGTATTTT.

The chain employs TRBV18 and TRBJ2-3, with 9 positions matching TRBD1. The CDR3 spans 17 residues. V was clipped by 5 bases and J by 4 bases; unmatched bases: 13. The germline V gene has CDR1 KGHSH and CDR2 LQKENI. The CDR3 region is CASSSTSGTGLPDTQYF. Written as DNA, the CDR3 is TGTGCCAGCTCATCCACTTCCGGGACAGGGCTCCCAGATACGCAGTATTTT.

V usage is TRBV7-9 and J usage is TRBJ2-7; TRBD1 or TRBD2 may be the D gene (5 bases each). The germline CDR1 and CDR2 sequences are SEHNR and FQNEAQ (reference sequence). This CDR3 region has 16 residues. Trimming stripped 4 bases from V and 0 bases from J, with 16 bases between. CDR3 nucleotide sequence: TGTGCCAGCAGCTCCCCCCCAGCAGGGAGCTCCTACGAGCAGTACTTC. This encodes CASSSPPAGSSYEQYF.

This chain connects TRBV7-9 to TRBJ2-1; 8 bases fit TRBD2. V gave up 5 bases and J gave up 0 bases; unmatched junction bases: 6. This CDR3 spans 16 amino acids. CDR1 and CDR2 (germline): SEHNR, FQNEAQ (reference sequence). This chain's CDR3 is CASSALTSGSYNEQFF. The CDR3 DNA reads TGTGCCAGCAGCGCGTTAACTAGCGGCTCCTACAATGAGCAGTTCTTC. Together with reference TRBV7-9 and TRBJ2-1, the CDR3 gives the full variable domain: DTGVSQNPRHKITKRGQNVTFRCDPISEHNRLYWYRQTLGQGPEFLTYFQNEAQLEKSRLLSDRFSAERPKGSFSTLEIQRTEQGDSAMYLCASSALTSGSYNEQFFGPGTRLTVL.

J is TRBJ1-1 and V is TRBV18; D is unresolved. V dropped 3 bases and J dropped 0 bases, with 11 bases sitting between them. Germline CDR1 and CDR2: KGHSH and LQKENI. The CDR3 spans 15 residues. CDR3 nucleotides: TGTGCCAGCTCACCCAACCCCTCGATGAACACTGAAGCTTTCTTT. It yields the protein CASSPNPSMNTEAFF.

The CDR3 sequence is CASSMDNGEGELFF. CDR3 coding DNA: TGTGCCAGCAGCATGGACAATGGGGAGGGGGAGCTGTTTTTT. This rearrangement joins TRBV6-2 or TRBV6-3 to TRBJ2-2; D assignment may be TRBD1 or TRBD2 (5 bases each). CDR1 MNHEY and CDR2 SVGEGT come from the germline V gene. This CDR3 is 14 amino acids long. Trimming removed 6 bases at V and 8 bases at J, with 16 bases between.

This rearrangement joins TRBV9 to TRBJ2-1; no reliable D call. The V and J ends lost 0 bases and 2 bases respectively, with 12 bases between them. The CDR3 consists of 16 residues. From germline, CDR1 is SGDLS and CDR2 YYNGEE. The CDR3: CASSVVGGGPYNEQFF. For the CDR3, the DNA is TGTGCCAGCAGCGTAGTTGGCGGCGGACCCTACAATGAGCAGTTCTTC.